The 10 T cell receptor beta chains given below trace back to one sample, sequenced in a study of shared clonotypes between healthy human individuals. Profiled with immunoSEQ multiplex PCR; TCRdb holds only in-frame clones, not every one. This sample has 2.3 million or so clones; 85% to 95% occur once, and the top ten carry about 0.41%. The sequenced sample was naive CD4+ T cells from PBMCs. Subset in this sample: CD45RA+ positively selected. These receptors all come from a young man in good health. Some clones in this sample may be carry-over from other donors' samples.

V is TRBV5-1 and J is TRBJ2-5; D perhaps matches TRBD1 (7 bases). Germline V gene data show CDR1 as SGHRS and CDR2 as YFSETQ. The CDR3 length is 16 residues. V lost 3 bases and J 5 bases, leaving 20 bases between the germline ends. For the CDR3, the DNA is TGCGCCAGCAGCTCTCAAGGGGCAGGGGGGTCGGAGACCCAGTACTTC. Residues: CASSSQGAGGSETQYF.

This chain links TRBV28 with TRBJ2-1; tentatively, D is TRBD2 (7 bases). The CDR3 is 13 residues long. Looked up from germline, CDR1 is MDHEN and CDR2 is SYDVKM. The V gene lost 4 bases and the J gene lost 8 bases, with 12 bases spanning the gap. The CDR3 reads CASSSGGRDEQFF. CDR3 bases: TGTGCCAGCAGTTCCGGGGGGCGCGATGAGCAGTTCTTC. The variable domain in full, with the rest retrieved from reference TRBV28 and TRBJ2-1, is DVKVTQSSRYLVKRTGEKVFLECVQDMDHENMFWYRQDPGLGLRLIYFSYDVKMKEKGDIPEGYSVSREKKERFSLILESASTNQTSMYLCASSSGGRDEQFFGPGTRLTVL.

The CDR3: CASRVRPAHNEQFF. CDR3 DNA: TGTGCCAGCAGGGTGAGGCCGGCCCACAATGAGCAGTTCTTC. The V gene is TRBV7-9, the J gene TRBJ2-1; D gene unclear. Germline CDR1 reads SEHNR; CDR2 reads FQNEAQ (reference sequence). V was shortened by 6 bases and J by 5 bases, with 14 bases between the two germline ends. The CDR3 runs 14 residues.

The chain joins TRBV29-1 to TRBJ2-5; D perhaps matches TRBD1 (6 bases). CDR1 SQVTM and CDR2 ANQGSEA come from the germline V gene. Trimming took off 7 bases at V and 2 bases at J, with 11 bases between the two ends. This CDR3 has 12 amino acids. As DNA, the CDR3 is TGCAGCGCCCTGACAGGTCAAGAGACCCAGTACTTC. Protein sequence: CSALTGQETQYF.

The rearrangement links TRBV7-8 to TRBJ2-5; 7 bases fit TRBD1. This CDR3 is built from 15 residues. From germline, CDR1 is SGHVS and CDR2 FQNEAQ. V was clipped by 8 bases and J by 4 bases; unmatched bases: 13. The CDR3 is CASGWTGVVVETQYF. Written as DNA, the CDR3 is TGTGCCAGCGGATGGACAGGTGTAGTTGTAGAGACCCAGTACTTC.

In its sample, this clone was seen once. This chain connects TRBV11-1 to TRBJ2-5; possibly TRBD1 for D (7 bases). This CDR3 is built from 15 residues. Germline V gives CDR1 SGHAT, CDR2 FQDESV (reference sequence). The ends were cut back, 1 base at V and 4 bases at J, with 13 bases in the middle. The CDR3 loop is CASSLGEQGGETQYF. In DNA, the CDR3 is TGTGCCAGCAGCTTAGGGGAGCAGGGGGGAGAGACCCAGTACTTC. The whole variable domain, remainder taken from reference TRBV11-1 and TRBJ2-5, is EAEVAQSPRYKITEKSQAVAFWCDPISGHATLYWYRQILGQGPELLVQFQDESVVDDSQLPKDRFSAERLKGVDSTLKIQPAELGDSAMYLCASSLGEQGGETQYFGPGTRLLVL.

This chain uses TRBV15 with TRBJ1-2; D perhaps matches TRBD1 (5 bases). Per the germline V gene, CDR1 is LNHNV and CDR2 is YYDKDF (reference sequence). The CDR3 is 14 amino acids. Trimming removed 0 bases at V and 4 bases at J, with 9 bases between. For the CDR3, the DNA is TGTGCCACCAGCAGAGAGCAGGGTGTCTATGGCTACACCTTC. Its protein product is CATSREQGVYGYTF.

The rearrangement joins TRBV28 to TRBJ2-7, with a weak D call TRBD2 (7 bases). Trimming took 7 bases from V and 2 from J, leaving 18 bases between them. Germline values: CDR1 MDHEN, CDR2 SYDVKM. The CDR3 is made up of 15 amino acids. The CDR3 loop reads CASTLQGGGAYEQYF. CDR3 DNA sequence: TGTGCCAGCACCTTACAAGGAGGGGGGGCCTACGAGCAGTACTTC.

CDR3 DNA: TGTGCCATCAGCGATGGGGTCGACGAGCAGTACTTC. It translates to CAISDGVDEQYF. The rearrangement joins TRBV10-3 to TRBJ2-7; D not resolved. The germline V and J ends were trimmed by 6 bases and 5 bases, with 11 bases remaining between them. Per germline, CDR1 ENHRY and CDR2 SYGVKD. The length of the CDR3 is 12 residues.

The J gene is TRBJ2-1, the V gene TRBV9; TRBD1 or TRBD2 may be the D gene (5 bases each). Between the trimmed V and J ends, which lost 0 bases and 0 bases, there was a span of 10 bases. Looked up from germline, CDR1 is SGDLS and CDR2 is YYNGEE. This CDR3 has 16 amino acids. Here the CDR3 reads CASSVVKGSSYNEQFF. The CDR3 DNA reads TGTGCCAGCAGCGTAGTAAAGGGGAGCTCCTACAATGAGCAGTTCTTC. The full variable domain, rest sourced from reference TRBV9 and TRBJ2-1, is DSGVTQTPKHLITATGQRVTLRCSPRSGDLSVYWYQQSLDQGLQFLIQYYNGEERAKGNILERFSAQQFPDLHSELNLSSLELGDSALYFCASSVVKGSSYNEQFFGPGTRLTVL.